The 10 T cell receptor beta chains reported below all come from one sample, sequenced in a study of blood T cell repertoires in COVID-19. The protocol was immunoSEQ multiplex PCR, while the TCRdb copy is restricted to in-frame clones and leaves out a portion. The data hold about 410,000 clones, with over 75% observed a single time. Sequenced sample: peripheral blood. Receptors originate from a woman aged 40 to 55 with COVID-19, enrolled during active disease.

CDR3 in amino acids: CAIGLAGITDTQYF. For the CDR3, the DNA is TGTGCCATCGGACTAGCGGGAATCACAGATACGCAGTATTTT. The chain employs TRBV6-6 and TRBJ2-3; 12 positions match TRBD2. The trim removed 10 bases at V and 2 bases at J, leaving 4 bases unmatched. The length of the CDR3 is 14 residues. Germline CDR1 MNHNY, CDR2 SVGAGI (reference sequence).

This sequence joins TRBV7-9 and TRBJ1-2, with 7 bases identical to TRBD1. Losses at the gene ends were 5 bases for V and 6 bases for J; bases not matched to a gene: 6. Germline V gene lookup returns CDR1 SEHNR and CDR2 FQNEAQ (reference sequence). The CDR3 sequence is 13 residues long. CDR3 nucleotides: TGTGCCAGCAGCACATCAGGGGGTGATGGCTACACCTTC. Its protein is CASSTSGGDGYTF.

The CDR3, as DNA: TGTGCCAGCAGCGACATTCCCTTGGCGGGGCAGTTCTTC. It codes for CASSDIPLAGQFF. The chain uses TRBV6-4 and TRBJ2-1, with a tentative D call TRBD2 (5 bases). This CDR3 is 13 amino acids long. The ends were cut back, 6 bases at V and 12 bases at J, with 18 bases in the middle. CDR1 MRHNA and CDR2 SNTAGT come from the germline V gene.

The chain employs TRBV27 and TRBJ1-3; D is ambiguous. Germline-derived CDR1 and CDR2 are MNHEY and SMNVEV (reference sequence). The ends were cut back, 5 bases at V and 0 bases at J, with 11 bases in the middle. The CDR3 extends over 15 amino acids. CDR3 sequence: CASSRTAISGNTIYF. CDR3 bases: TGTGCCAGCAGTCGCACAGCTATCTCTGGAAACACCATATATTTT.

V is TRBV19 and J is TRBJ1-2; 10 positions agree with TRBD1. Germline CDR1 is LNHDA and CDR2 is SQIVND (reference sequence). V dropped 3 bases and J dropped 4; count of bases not matched to a gene: 5. The CDR3 length is 15 residues. The CDR3, as DNA: TGTGCCAGTAGTATCGGGACAGGGGAAGGCTATGGCTACACCTTC. Its translation is CASSIGTGEGYGYTF.

V gene TRBV19 combines with J gene TRBJ1-5; no reliable D call. V lost 6 bases and J lost 5, with 11 bases in between. The CDR3 sequence is 13 residues long. The germline V gene has CDR1 LNHDA and CDR2 SQIVND (reference sequence). The CDR3 nucleotides are TGTGCCAGTAGCACCCAGGATTATCAGCCCCAGCATTTT. Protein product: CASSTQDYQPQHF.

This chain uses TRBV5-1 with TRBJ2-7; D is unclear. Trimming left V 4 bases short and J 0 bases short, with 5 bases between. The CDR3 length is 12 residues. CDR1 and CDR2 (germline): SGHRS, YFSETQ. The CDR3, as DNA: TGCGCCAGCAGCGGCAGCTCCTACGAGCAGTACTTC. Translation gives CASSGSSYEQYF.

The chain couples TRBV27 to TRBJ2-1, with D possibly matching TRBD2 (5 bases). V lost 3 bases and J 5 bases, leaving 17 bases between the germline ends. This CDR3 has 16 amino acids. CDR1 and CDR2 (germline): MNHEY, SMNVEV (reference sequence). The CDR3 spells CASSLRAISEHNEQFF. CDR3 in DNA: TGTGCCAGCAGTTTGAGGGCGATTAGCGAACACAATGAGCAGTTCTTC.

The CDR3 reads CSVNRESDYGYTF. The CDR3 nucleotides are TGCAGCGTAAACAGGGAATCGGACTATGGCTACACCTTC. The chain uses TRBV29-1 and TRBJ1-2, with D tentatively TRBD1 (6 bases). The CDR3 is 13 residues long. V gave up 6 bases and J gave up 3 bases, with 14 bases separating them. The V gene's germline CDR1 is SQVTM and CDR2 ANQGSEA.

The chain couples TRBV19 to TRBJ1-3; D is ambiguous. The CDR3 contains 15 residues. From germline, CDR1 is LNHDA and CDR2 SQIVND (reference sequence). V lost 1 base and J 0 bases, leaving 7 bases between the germline ends. This CDR3 reads CASSIGVFSGNTIYF. CDR3 sequence (DNA): TGTGCCAGTAGTATAGGCGTCTTCTCTGGAAACACCATATATTTT.